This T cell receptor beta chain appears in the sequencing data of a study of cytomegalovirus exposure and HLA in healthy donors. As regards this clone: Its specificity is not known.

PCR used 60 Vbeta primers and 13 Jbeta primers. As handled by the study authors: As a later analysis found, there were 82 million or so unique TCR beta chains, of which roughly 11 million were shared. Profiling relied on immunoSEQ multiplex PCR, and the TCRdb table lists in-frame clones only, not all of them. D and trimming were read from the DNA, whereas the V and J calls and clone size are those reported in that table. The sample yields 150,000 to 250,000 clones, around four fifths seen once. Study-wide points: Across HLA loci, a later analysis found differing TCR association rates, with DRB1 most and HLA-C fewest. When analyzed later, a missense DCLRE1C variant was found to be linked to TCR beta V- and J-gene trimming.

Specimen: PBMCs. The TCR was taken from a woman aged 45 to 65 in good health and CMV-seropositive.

The CDR3 nucleotides read TGTGCCAGCAGCGCCGTGGGGCGGGGGGCCTACCAAGAGACCCAGTACTTC. Translation: CASSAVGRGAYQETQYF. The genes are TRBV7-2 and TRBJ2-5; 8 nucleotides agree with TRBD2. V lost 5 bases, J lost 0 bases, and 11 bases stayed unmatched. Germline V gene lookup returns CDR1 SGHTA and CDR2 FQGNSA. The CDR3 spans 17 residues.